One T cell receptor beta chain is described in this entry. The record originates from a study of blood T cell repertoires in COVID-19. The germline V gene has CDR1 SGHRS and CDR2 YFSETQ. The junction had 3 bases not matched to a gene; V was cut back by 5 bases and J by 7 bases. The CDR3 length is 13 residues. Under the authors' procedure: Estimation of nucleated cell counts relied on the amplification of reference gene primers. Sequenced by immunoSEQ multiplex PCR; TCRdb stores in-frame clones only, minus some. That table is the source of V, J and clone size, and D and trimming were worked out from the DNA. The sample contains 200,000 or so clones, more than 80% of which appear only once.

This sequence was found in a woman aged 40 to 49 with acute COVID-19. Specimen: PBMCs or T cells enriched from blood (not recorded which). This sequence joins TRBV5-1 and TRBJ1-6; 7 bases agree with TRBD1. CDR3 sequence: CASRDRMNSPLHF. CDR3 coding DNA: TGCGCCAGCAGGGACAGGATGAATTCACCCCTCCACTTT.